Following are 27 T cell receptor beta chains from one sample sequenced in a study of identical twins. TCRdb reprocessed the 5' RACE reads with MiXCR, giving one entry per CDR3 protein. The sample has 400,000 to 650,000 distinct CDR3 sequences, approximately 22% seen once. This same sample was also part of a study on T cells expressing NK-cell markers.

What was sequenced was CD4+ T cells sorted from blood. The receptor set was obtained from a woman aged 18-29 years in good health.

This clonotype was picked up a small number of times. The CDR3 sequence is CASSLVGGQYF. CDR3 nucleotides: TGTGCCAGCAGCTTAGTCGGGGGGCAGTACTTC. The chain employs TRBV7-2 and TRBJ2-7; weak D call: TRBD2 (6 bases). Trimming took 1 base from V and 9 from J, leaving 7 bases between them. CDR1 SGHTA and CDR2 FQGNSA come from the germline V gene. This CDR3 contains 11 residues.

This clonotype was picked up a small number of times. This rearrangement joins TRBV20-1 to TRBJ2-1; either TRBD1 or TRBD2 may supply D (5 bases each). Trimming cost V 4 bases and J 8 bases, with 12 bases left between them. The germline gives CDR1 DFQATT, CDR2 SNEGSKA (reference sequence). CDR3 length: 12 residues. Written as DNA, the CDR3 is TGCAGTGCTAATCGGGACGCCGATGAGCAGTTCTTC. Translation gives CSANRDADEQFF.

The J gene is TRBJ2-5, the V gene TRBV9, with TRBD2 matching over 9 bases. The V gene end was trimmed by 0 bases and the J gene end by 1 base; junction bases not matched to a gene: 4. This CDR3 is built from 16 residues. Germline-derived CDR1 and CDR2 are SGDLS and YYNGEE. CDR3 loop: CASSVGSGGSQETQYF. The CDR3 region has the DNA TGTGCCAGCAGCGTAGGAAGCGGGGGGTCCCAAGAGACCCAGTACTTC.

The chain links TRBV6-1 to TRBJ1-1; 7 nucleotides agree with TRBD1. Germline CDR1 MNHNS, CDR2 SASEGT. V was clipped by 6 bases and J by 1 base; unmatched bases: 8. CDR3 length: 15 residues. The CDR3 is CASSRGQNRNTEAFF. Written as DNA, the CDR3 is TGTGCCAGCAGCCGGGGACAGAACAGGAACACTGAAGCTTTCTTT.

This clonotype turned up a few times. The gene calls are TRBV7-2 and TRBJ2-7; 11 nucleotides line up with TRBD1. The germline V gene has CDR1 SGHTA and CDR2 FQGNSA. The CDR3 is made up of 15 amino acids. J was trimmed by 5 bases and V by 7 bases; bases with no gene match: 10. The CDR3, as DNA: TGTGCCAGCACCGCGGGGACAGGGGGTTACCACGAGCAGTACTTC. It is translated as CASTAGTGGYHEQYF.

This sequence joins TRBV3-1 and TRBJ2-2; no definite D call. The V end was cut by 1 base, the J end by 0 bases, with 6 bases between. CDR3 length: 15 residues. CDR1 and CDR2 from the germline V gene are LGHDT and YNNKEL (reference sequence). CDR3 nucleotides: TGTGCCAGCAGCCAAGTGGGCACGAACACCGGGGAGCTGTTTTTT. This gives the protein CASSQVGTNTGELFF. Complete variable domain (other parts from reference TRBV3-1 and TRBJ2-2): DTAVSQTPKYLVTQMGNDKSIKCEQNLGHDTMYWYKQDSKKFLKIMFSYNNKELIINETVPNRFSPKSPDKAHLNLHINSLELGDSAVYFCASSQVGTNTGELFFGEGSRLTVL.

This clonotype was recorded a few times. The rearrangement uses TRBV7-8 and TRBJ1-1; unclear D gene. CDR1 is SGHVS, CDR2 FQNEAQ, per germline. V gave up 1 base and J gave up 5 bases, with 17 bases separating them. The CDR3 is 16 amino acids. The CDR3 here is CASSLVSVGGRTEAFF. CDR3 in DNA: TGTGCCAGCAGCTTAGTATCGGTCGGAGGGCGGACTGAAGCTTTCTTT.

The gene calls are TRBV20-1 and TRBJ1-2; D is possibly TRBD1 (6 bases). The germline V and J ends were trimmed by 5 bases and 3 bases, with 10 bases remaining between them. This CDR3 spans 12 amino acids. The germline gives CDR1 DFQATT, CDR2 SNEGSKA (reference sequence). CDR3 sequence: CSAPDSYYGYTF. The CDR3 region has the DNA TGCAGTGCTCCGGACAGCTACTATGGCTACACCTTC.

The V call is TRBV7-2, the J call TRBJ1-5; D gene ambiguous. The V end lost 1 base, the J end lost 2 bases, and 6 bases lay between the germline ends. The CDR3 covers 14 residues. The germline V gene has CDR1 SGHTA and CDR2 FQGNSA. The CDR3 DNA sequence: TGTGCCAGCAGCTTAGTGAAGGGCAATCAGCCCCAGCATTTT. Translation: CASSLVKGNQPQHF.

V gene TRBV6-1 combines with J gene TRBJ2-1; 11 bases are shared with TRBD2. CDR3 length: 15 residues. After removal of 10 bases from V and 7 bases from J, the junction contained 12 bases not matched to a gene. Germline V gives CDR1 MNHNS, CDR2 SASEGT. The CDR3 protein is CATSGLAGGINEQFF. The CDR3 DNA reads TGTGCCACTTCGGGGCTAGCGGGAGGTATAAATGAGCAGTTCTTC.

This clonotype was seen more than once but under ten times. This chain connects TRBV30 to TRBJ1-5; TRBD1 might be the D (5 bases). V lost 4 bases to trimming and J lost 6 bases, with 16 bases between them. Germline V lookup: CDR1 GTSNPN, CDR2 SVGIG (reference sequence). The CDR3 extends over 14 amino acids. The CDR3 nucleotides read TGTGCCTGGACCTATCAGGGACTGGGTCAGCCCCAGCATTTT. It encodes CAWTYQGLGQPQHF.

V gene TRBV19 combines with J gene TRBJ2-7; unclear D gene. Germline V CDR1 and CDR2: LNHDA, SQIVND (reference sequence). The CDR3 runs 15 residues. V was shortened by 1 base and J by 3 bases, with 13 bases between the two germline ends. The CDR3: CASSIGLGNFYEQYF. The CDR3 nucleotides are TGTGCCAGTAGTATAGGGCTGGGGAACTTCTACGAGCAGTACTTC.

This clonotype was counted between two and nine times. This sequence joins TRBV29-1 and TRBJ2-2; tentatively, D is TRBD2 (5 bases). The V and J ends lost 5 bases and 5 bases respectively, with 15 bases between them. The V gene's germline CDR1 is SQVTM and CDR2 ANQGSEA. This CDR3 is 14 amino acids long. The CDR3 nucleotides read TGCAGCGTTAAGAGCGGACTCCTGACCGGGGAGCTGTTTTTT. Amino acid sequence: CSVKSGLLTGELFF.

V is TRBV12-3 or TRBV12-4 and J is TRBJ2-3, with D possibly TRBD1 on 7 matching bases. There are 13 residues in the CDR3. Trimming took 7 bases from V and 7 from J, leaving 15 bases between them. The CDR3 DNA reads as TGTGCCAGCACTTACAGGGGAGGAAATACGCAGTATTTT. This translates into CASTYRGGNTQYF.

This clonotype appeared a few times. The genes are TRBV7-2 and TRBJ2-3, with 11 bases aligning to TRBD2. Germline V gene data show CDR1 as SGHTA and CDR2 as FQGNSA. CDR3 length equals 15 residues. V trimming: 4 bases; J trimming: 5 bases; junction bases outside the gene matches: 5. CDR3 DNA: TGTGCCAGCAGCTATCTAGCGGGGGGAGGAGATACGCAGTATTTT. Protein: CASSYLAGGGDTQYF.

This clonotype has only a few counts. The rearrangement uses TRBV5-1 and TRBJ2-7; D unclear. The CDR3 is made up of 14 amino acids. Per germline, CDR1 SGHRS and CDR2 YFSETQ. V was trimmed by 4 bases and J by 0 bases, leaving 11 bases between them. The CDR3 here is CASSLYQYSYEQYF. As DNA, the CDR3 is TGCGCCAGCAGCCTTTACCAATACTCCTACGAGCAGTACTTC.

This chain links TRBV7-2 with TRBJ2-3; possible D gene TRBD2, 6 bases. Trimming stripped 1 base from V and 0 bases from J, with 11 bases between. CDR1 is SGHTA, CDR2 FQGNSA, per germline. The CDR3 sequence is 16 residues long. CDR3 region: CASSLGRGYSTDTQYF. Written as DNA, the CDR3 is TGTGCCAGCAGCTTAGGGCGGGGTTACAGCACAGATACGCAGTATTTT. Complete variable domain (other parts from reference TRBV7-2 and TRBJ2-3): GAGVSQSPSNKVTEKGKDVELRCDPISGHTALYWYRQSLGQGLEFLIYFQGNSAPDKSGLPSDRFSAERTGGSVSTLTIQRTQQEDSAVYLCASSLGRGYSTDTQYFGPGTRLTVL.

The rearrangement links TRBV6-2 or TRBV6-3 to TRBJ2-2; D is perhaps TRBD1 (5 bases). The germline V gene encodes CDR1 MNHEY and CDR2 SVGEGT. The CDR3 length is 15 residues. V was shortened by 6 bases and J by 2 bases, with 13 bases between the two germline ends. The CDR3: CASRTRAGNTGELFF. Written as DNA, the CDR3 is TGTGCCAGCAGAACCAGGGCAGGAAACACCGGGGAGCTGTTTTTT.

This clonotype was observed many times. CDR3 amino acids: CSVNSGTSGTDTQYF. The CDR3 bases are TGCAGCGTTAATTCCGGGACTAGCGGCACAGATACGCAGTATTTT. V gene TRBV29-1 combines with J gene TRBJ2-3; 10 bases fit TRBD2. CDR3 length: 15 residues. Germline CDR1 and CDR2: SQVTM and ANQGSEA. The trim removed 5 bases at V and 1 base at J, leaving 6 bases unmatched.

The chain recombines TRBV6-1 with TRBJ2-7; D gene unclear. With 8 bases removed from V and 2 bases from J, the gap between germline ends came to 19 bases. This CDR3 is 15 amino acids long. In germline, CDR1 is MNHNS, CDR2 SASEGT. The CDR3 nucleotides are TGTGCCAGCTCCATGGCCCCGCGCCTTACCTACGAGCAGTACTTC. Translation gives CASSMAPRLTYEQYF.

The chain carries TRBV10-3 and TRBJ2-1; 9 nucleotides match TRBD2. V shed 6 bases, J shed 9 bases, and the junction held 21 bases outside the gene matches. The CDR3 covers 18 residues. Per germline, CDR1 ENHRY and CDR2 SYGVKD. The DNA of the CDR3 is TGTGCCATCAGGACAGCTCTCCTAATAGCGGGAGAGACACGTGAGCAGTTCTTC. Translation: CAIRTALLIAGETREQFF.

The V and J genes are TRBV10-1 and TRBJ1-5, with D uncertain. Looked up from germline, CDR1 is WNHNN and CDR2 is SYGVQD (reference sequence). Trimming removed 4 bases at V and 7 bases at J, with 11 bases between. The CDR3 runs to 13 residues. CDR3 loop: CASSAGVGQPQHF. CDR3 nucleotide sequence: TGCGCCAGCAGTGCCGGGGTGGGACAGCCCCAGCATTTT.

The chain combines TRBV27 with TRBJ2-3, with 13 bases aligning to TRBD2. V dropped 8 bases and J dropped 3; count of bases not matched to a gene: 11. Germline lookup yields CDR1 MNHEY and CDR2 SMNVEV (reference sequence). The CDR3 loop spans 17 amino acids. CDR3 in amino acids: CASFPYGLAGVTDTQYF. CDR3 in DNA: TGTGCCAGCTTCCCTTACGGACTAGCGGGGGTTACAGATACGCAGTATTTT.

This clonotype was counted only a few times. The rearrangement links TRBV11-2 to TRBJ2-7, with unresolved D. Trimming left V 5 bases short and J 6 bases short, with 11 bases between. This CDR3 region has 12 residues. The germline V gene encodes CDR1 SGHAT and CDR2 FQNNGV. Here the CDR3 DNA reads TGTGCCAGCAGCCCCGCAGAGCGCGAGCAGTACTTC. Translating gives CASSPAEREQYF.

This clonotype occurred a few times. V and J are TRBV11-2 and TRBJ2-3; D uncertain. The CDR3 loop spans 12 amino acids. Trimming pared 4 bases from V and 8 bases from J, leaving 10 bases between. Per germline, CDR1 SGHAT and CDR2 FQNNGV. CDR3: CASSSARATQYF. DNA for the CDR3: TGTGCCAGCAGCTCCGCTAGAGCTACGCAGTATTTT. Looking up the rest from reference TRBV11-2 and TRBJ2-3 gives the full variable domain: EAGVAQSPRYKIIEKRQSVAFWCNPISGHATLYWYQQILGQGPKLLIQFQNNGVVDDSQLPKDRFSAERLKGVDSTLKIQPAKLEDSAVYLCASSSARATQYFGPGTRLTVL.

This clonotype was counted a few times. The chain is built from TRBV10-3 and TRBJ1-5, with a tentative D call TRBD1 (5 bases). Trimming took off 3 bases at V and 7 bases at J, with 10 bases between the two ends. The CDR3 loop spans 13 amino acids. Germline CDR1 and CDR2: ENHRY and SYGVKD. In nucleotides, the CDR3 is TGTGCCATCAGTGAAGGGGTGGGACAGCCCCAGCATTTT. Its translation: CAISEGVGQPQHF.

This chain joins TRBV29-1 and TRBJ2-1; maybe TRBD2 (6 bases). The germline V and J ends were trimmed by 6 bases and 8 bases, with 14 bases remaining between them. There are 12 residues in the CDR3. Germline values: CDR1 SQVTM, CDR2 ANQGSEA. The CDR3 region has the DNA TGCAGCGTCGATGACGGCGGGGATGAGCAGTTCTTC. Protein sequence: CSVDDGGDEQFF.